This T cell receptor (beta chain) was found in a study of blood T cell repertoires in COVID-19. Study as a whole: Both acute and convalescent COVID-19 samples were obtained from the United States, Italy and Spain.

Method: immunoSEQ multiplex PCR; TCRdb's copy keeps in-frame clones and lacks some. The table records some 190,000 clones, around 85% of them present only once. The CDR3 totals 15 residues. Germline trimming cut 3 bases from V and 3 bases from J; bases unmatched to any gene: 5. Germline V gene sequence: CDR1 DFQATT, CDR2 SNEGSKA (reference sequence). Source material: PBMCs or T cells enriched from blood (not recorded which). V gene TRBV20-1 combines with J gene TRBJ1-5; 10 bases map to TRBD1. The clonotype was recovered from a woman aged 25 to 39 who had recovered from COVID-19. The CDR3 DNA sequence: TGCAGTGCTAGTTGGGACAGGGGATTCAATCAGCCCCAGCATTTT. It specifies CSASWDRGFNQPQHF.